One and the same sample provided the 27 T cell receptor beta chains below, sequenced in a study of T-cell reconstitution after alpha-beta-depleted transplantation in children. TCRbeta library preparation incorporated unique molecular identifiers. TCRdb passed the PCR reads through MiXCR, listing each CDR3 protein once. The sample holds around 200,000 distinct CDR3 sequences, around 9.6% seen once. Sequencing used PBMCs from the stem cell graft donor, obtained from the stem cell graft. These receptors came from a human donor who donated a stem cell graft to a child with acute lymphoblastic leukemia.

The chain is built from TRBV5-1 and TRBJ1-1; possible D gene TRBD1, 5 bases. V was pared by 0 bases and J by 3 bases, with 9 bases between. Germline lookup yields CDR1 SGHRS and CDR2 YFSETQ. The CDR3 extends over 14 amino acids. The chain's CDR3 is CASSLERGHTEAFF. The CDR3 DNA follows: TGCGCCAGCAGCTTGGAAAGGGGACACACTGAAGCTTTCTTT.

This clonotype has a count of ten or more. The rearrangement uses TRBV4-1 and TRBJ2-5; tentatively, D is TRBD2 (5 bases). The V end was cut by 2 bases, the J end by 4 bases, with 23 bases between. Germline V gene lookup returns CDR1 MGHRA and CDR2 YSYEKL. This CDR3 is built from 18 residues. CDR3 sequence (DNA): TGCGCCAGCAGCCAAAGGGAGATTGGACCCCACTGGGGAGAGACCCAGTACTTC. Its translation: CASSQREIGPHWGETQYF.

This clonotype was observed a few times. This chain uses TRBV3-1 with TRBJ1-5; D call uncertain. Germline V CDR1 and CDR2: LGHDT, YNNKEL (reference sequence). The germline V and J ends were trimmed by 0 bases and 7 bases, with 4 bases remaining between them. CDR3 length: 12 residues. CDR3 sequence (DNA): TGTGCCAGCAGCCAAGACGAACAGCCCCAGCATTTT. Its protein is CASSQDEQPQHF.

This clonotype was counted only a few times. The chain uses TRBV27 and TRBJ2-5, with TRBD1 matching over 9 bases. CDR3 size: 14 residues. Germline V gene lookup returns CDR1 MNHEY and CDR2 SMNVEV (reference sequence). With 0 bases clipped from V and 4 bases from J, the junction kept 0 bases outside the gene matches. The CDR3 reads CASSLSDRGETQYF. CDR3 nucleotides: TGTGCCAGCAGTTTATCGGACAGGGGAGAGACCCAGTACTTC.

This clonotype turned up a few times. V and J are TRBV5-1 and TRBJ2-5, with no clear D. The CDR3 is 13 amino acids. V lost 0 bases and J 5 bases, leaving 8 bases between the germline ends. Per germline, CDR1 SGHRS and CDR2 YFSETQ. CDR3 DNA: TGCGCCAGCAGCTTGGAGGATTGGGAGACCCAGTACTTC. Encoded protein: CASSLEDWETQYF.

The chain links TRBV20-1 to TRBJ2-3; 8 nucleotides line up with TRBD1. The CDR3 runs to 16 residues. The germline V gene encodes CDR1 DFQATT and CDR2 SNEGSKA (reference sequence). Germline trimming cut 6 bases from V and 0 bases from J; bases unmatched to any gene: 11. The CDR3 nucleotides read TGCAGTGCCTTACCACCCCAGGGGGCTAGCACAGATACGCAGTATTTT. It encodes CSALPPQGASTDTQYF.

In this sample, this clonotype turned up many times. The CDR3 region has the DNA TGTGCCATCAGTAGACCGGGACAGGGGACAGATACGCAGTATTTT. It translates to CAISRPGQGTDTQYF. The chain joins TRBV10-3 to TRBJ2-3; 10 bases fit TRBD1. The germline V gene encodes CDR1 ENHRY and CDR2 SYGVKD. V lost 5 bases and J lost 3; bases outside the gene matches: 5. The CDR3 runs 15 residues.

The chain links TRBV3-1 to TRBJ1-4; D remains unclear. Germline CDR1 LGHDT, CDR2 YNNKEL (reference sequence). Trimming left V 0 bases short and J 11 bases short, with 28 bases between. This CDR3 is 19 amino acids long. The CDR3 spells CASSQDTSSFRDRAWKLFF. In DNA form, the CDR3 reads TGTGCCAGCAGCCAAGACACATCCAGCTTCCGCGACCGTGCTTGGAAACTGTTTTTT.

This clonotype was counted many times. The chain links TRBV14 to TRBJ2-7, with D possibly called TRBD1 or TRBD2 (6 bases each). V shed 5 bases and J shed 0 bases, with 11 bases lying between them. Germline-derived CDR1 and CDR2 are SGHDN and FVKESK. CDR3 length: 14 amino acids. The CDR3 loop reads CASSFGGSSYEQYF. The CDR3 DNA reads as TGTGCCAGCAGCTTCGGGGGCAGCTCCTACGAGCAGTACTTC.

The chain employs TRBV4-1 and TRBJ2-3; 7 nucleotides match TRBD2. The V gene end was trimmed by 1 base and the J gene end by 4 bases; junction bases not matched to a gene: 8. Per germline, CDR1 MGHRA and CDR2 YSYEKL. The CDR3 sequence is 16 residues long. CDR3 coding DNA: TGCGCCAGCAGCCAAGTATTCCAGCGGGGTCCAGATACGCAGTATTTT. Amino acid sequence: CASSQVFQRGPDTQYF.

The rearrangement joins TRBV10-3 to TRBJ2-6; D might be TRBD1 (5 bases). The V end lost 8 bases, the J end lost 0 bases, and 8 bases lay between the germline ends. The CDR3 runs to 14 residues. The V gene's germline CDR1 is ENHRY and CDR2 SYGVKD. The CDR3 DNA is TGTGCCATCCCCGACAGCTCTGGGGCCAACGTCCTGACTTTC. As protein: CAIPDSSGANVLTF.

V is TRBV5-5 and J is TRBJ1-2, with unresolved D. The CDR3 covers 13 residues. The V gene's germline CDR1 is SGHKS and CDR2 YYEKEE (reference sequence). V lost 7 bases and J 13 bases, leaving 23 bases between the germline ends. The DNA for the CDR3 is TGTGCCAGCGGCCCCGGACGGCTCTATGGGGTCACCTTC. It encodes CASGPGRLYGVTF.

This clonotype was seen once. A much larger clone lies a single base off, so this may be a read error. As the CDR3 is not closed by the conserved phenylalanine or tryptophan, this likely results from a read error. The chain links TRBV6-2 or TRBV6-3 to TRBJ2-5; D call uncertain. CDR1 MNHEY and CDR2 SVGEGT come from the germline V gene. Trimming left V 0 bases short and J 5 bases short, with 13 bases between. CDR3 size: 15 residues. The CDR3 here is CASSYSIASLETQYL. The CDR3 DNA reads TGTGCCAGCAGTTACTCGATAGCAAGCCTGGAGACCCAGTACCTC.

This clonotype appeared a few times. The CDR3 region is CASSLTDENIQYF. For the CDR3, the DNA is TGTGCCAGCAGCTTAACGGATGAAAACATTCAGTACTTC. The chain uses TRBV7-8 and TRBJ2-4; no definite D call. Germline V lookup: CDR1 SGHVS, CDR2 FQNEAQ. V lost 2 bases and J 5 bases, leaving 7 bases between the germline ends. This CDR3 spans 13 amino acids. The full variable domain, rest sourced from reference TRBV7-8 and TRBJ2-4, is GAGVSQSPRYKVAKRGQDVALRCDPISGHVSLFWYQQALGQGPEFLTYFQNEAQLDKSGLPSDRFFAERPEGSVSTLKIQRTQQEDSAVYLCASSLTDENIQYFGAGTRLSVL.

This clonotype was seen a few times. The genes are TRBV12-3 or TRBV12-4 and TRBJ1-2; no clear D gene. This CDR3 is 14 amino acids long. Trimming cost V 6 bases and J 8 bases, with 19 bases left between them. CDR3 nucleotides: TGTGCCAGCAGCCCGGGCGTCCCCCAAATGGGCTACACCTTC. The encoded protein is CASSPGVPQMGYTF.

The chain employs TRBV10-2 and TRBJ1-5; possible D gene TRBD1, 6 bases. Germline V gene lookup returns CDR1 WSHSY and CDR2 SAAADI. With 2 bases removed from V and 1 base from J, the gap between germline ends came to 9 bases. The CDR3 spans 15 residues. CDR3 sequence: CASSEQGLSNQPQHF. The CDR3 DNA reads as TGCGCCAGCAGTGAGCAGGGGTTGAGCAATCAGCCCCAGCATTTT.

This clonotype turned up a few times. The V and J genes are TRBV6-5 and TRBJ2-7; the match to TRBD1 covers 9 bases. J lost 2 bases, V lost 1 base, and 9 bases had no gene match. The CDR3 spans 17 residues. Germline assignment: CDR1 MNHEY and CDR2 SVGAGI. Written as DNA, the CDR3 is TGTGCCAGCAGTTACTTTAGGGGACAGGGCGAAGCCTACGAGCAGTACTTC. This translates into CASSYFRGQGEAYEQYF.

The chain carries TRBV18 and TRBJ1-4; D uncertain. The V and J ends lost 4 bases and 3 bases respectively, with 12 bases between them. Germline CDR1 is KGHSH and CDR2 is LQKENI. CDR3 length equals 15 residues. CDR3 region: CASSRDGPANEKLFF. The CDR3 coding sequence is TGTGCCAGCTCACGAGATGGGCCGGCTAATGAAAAACTGTTTTTT.

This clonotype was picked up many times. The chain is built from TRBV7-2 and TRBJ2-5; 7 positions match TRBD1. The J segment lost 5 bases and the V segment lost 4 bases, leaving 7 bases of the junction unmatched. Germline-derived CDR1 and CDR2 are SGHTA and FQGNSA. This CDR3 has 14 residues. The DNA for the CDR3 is TGTGCCAGCAGCTCAAACAGGGGTTCGGAGACCCAGTACTTC. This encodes CASSSNRGSETQYF.

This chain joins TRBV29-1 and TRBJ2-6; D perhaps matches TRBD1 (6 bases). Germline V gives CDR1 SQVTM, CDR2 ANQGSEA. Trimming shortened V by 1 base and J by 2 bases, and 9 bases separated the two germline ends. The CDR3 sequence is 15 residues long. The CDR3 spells CSVEGDTTGANVLTF. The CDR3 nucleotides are TGCAGCGTTGAAGGGGACACCACTGGGGCCAACGTCCTGACTTTC.

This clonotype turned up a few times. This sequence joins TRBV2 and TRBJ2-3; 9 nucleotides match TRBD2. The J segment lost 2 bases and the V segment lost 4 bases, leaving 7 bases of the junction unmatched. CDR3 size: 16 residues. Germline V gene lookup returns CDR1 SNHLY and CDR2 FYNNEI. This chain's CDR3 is CASSVGASGVTDTQYF. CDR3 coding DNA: TGTGCCAGCAGTGTCGGGGCTAGCGGGGTCACAGATACGCAGTATTTT.

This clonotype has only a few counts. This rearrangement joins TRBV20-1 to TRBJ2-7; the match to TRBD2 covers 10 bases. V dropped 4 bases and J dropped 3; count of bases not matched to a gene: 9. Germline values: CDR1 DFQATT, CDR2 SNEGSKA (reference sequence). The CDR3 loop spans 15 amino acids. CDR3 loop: CSAKVQRGGLYEQYF. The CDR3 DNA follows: TGCAGTGCTAAAGTTCAGCGGGGGGGCCTCTACGAGCAGTACTTC.

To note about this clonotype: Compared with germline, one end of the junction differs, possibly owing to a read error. The CDR3, as DNA: TGCGCCAACAGCTTGCTCCCCTCGACAGGAGGAAATCAGCCCCAGCATTTT. Translated: CANSLLPSTGGNQPQHF. This chain joins TRBV5-1 and TRBJ1-5; the D gene is possibly TRBD1 (6 bases). Germline CDR1 SGHRS, CDR2 YFSETQ. The CDR3 runs 17 residues.

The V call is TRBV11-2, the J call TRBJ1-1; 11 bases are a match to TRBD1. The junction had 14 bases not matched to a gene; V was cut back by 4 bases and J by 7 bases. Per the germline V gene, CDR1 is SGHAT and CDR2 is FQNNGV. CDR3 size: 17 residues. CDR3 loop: CASSSKARTGGWGEAFF. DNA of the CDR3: TGTGCCAGCAGCTCAAAGGCGAGGACAGGGGGCTGGGGTGAAGCTTTCTTT.

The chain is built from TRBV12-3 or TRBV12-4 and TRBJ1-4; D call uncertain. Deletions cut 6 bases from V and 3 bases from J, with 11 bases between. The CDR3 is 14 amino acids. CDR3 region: CASRKQLSNEKLFF. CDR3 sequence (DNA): TGTGCCAGCAGGAAACAGCTATCTAATGAAAAACTGTTTTTT.

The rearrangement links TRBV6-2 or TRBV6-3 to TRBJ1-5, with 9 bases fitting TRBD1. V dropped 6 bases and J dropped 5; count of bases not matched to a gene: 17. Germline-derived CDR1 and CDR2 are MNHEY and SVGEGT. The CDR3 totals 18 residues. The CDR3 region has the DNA TGTGCCAGCAGCTTTAGCCGGGACAGGGCTTTCTCGGATCAGCCCCAGCATTTT. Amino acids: CASSFSRDRAFSDQPQHF.

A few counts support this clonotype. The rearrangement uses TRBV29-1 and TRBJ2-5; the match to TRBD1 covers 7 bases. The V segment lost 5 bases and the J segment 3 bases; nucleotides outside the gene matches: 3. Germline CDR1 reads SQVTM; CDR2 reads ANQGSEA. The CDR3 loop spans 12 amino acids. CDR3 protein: CSVSGQEETQYF. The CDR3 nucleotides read TGCAGCGTTTCTGGACAGGAAGAGACCCAGTACTTC. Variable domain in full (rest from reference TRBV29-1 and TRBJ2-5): SAVISQKPSRDICQRGTSLTIQCQVDSQVTMMFWYRQQPGQSLTLIATANQGSEATYESGFVIDKFPISRPNLTFSTLTVSNMSPEDSSIYLCSVSGQEETQYFGPGTRLLVL.